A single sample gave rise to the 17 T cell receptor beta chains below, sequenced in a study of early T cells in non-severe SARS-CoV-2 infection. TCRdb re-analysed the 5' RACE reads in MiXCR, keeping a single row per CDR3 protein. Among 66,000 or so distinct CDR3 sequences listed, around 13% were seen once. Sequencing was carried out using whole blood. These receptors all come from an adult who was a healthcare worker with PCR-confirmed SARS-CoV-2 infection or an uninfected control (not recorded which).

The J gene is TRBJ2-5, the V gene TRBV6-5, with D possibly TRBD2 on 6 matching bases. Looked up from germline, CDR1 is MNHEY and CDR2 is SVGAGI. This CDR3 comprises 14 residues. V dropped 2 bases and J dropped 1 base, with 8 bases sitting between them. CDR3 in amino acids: CASSYGGAQETQYF. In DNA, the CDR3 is TGTGCCAGCAGTTACGGCGGGGCCCAAGAGACCCAGTACTTC.

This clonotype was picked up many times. The DNA of the CDR3 is TGTGCCAGCAGCCAAGATCCCTCCGGGGGCGGACAAGAGACCCAGTACTTC. It is translated as CASSQDPSGGGQETQYF. This chain connects TRBV4-2 to TRBJ2-5; either TRBD1 or TRBD2 may fit D (6 bases each). Germline V CDR1 and CDR2: LGHNA, YNFKEQ. CDR3 length equals 17 residues. Trimming took off 0 bases at V and 2 bases at J, with 16 bases between the two ends.

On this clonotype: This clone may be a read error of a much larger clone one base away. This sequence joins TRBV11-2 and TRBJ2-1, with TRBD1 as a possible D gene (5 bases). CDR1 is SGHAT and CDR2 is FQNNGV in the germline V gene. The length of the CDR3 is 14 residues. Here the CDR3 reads CVSSLNRLGNEQFF. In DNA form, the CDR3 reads TGTGTCAGCAGCTTAAACAGGCTGGGCAATGAGCAGTTCTTC.

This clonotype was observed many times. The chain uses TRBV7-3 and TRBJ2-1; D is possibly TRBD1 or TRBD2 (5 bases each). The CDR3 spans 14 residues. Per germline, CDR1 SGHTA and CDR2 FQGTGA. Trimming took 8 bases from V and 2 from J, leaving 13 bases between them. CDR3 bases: TGTGCCAGCTCCTCGGGACCCCCCTACAATGAGCAGTTCTTC. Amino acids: CASSSGPPYNEQFF.

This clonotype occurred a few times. The CDR3 sequence: CASRDFQTHEQFF. The CDR3 DNA reads TGTGCCAGCAGGGACTTCCAGACCCATGAGCAGTTCTTC. The chain is built from TRBV9 and TRBJ2-1; perhaps TRBD2 as D (5 bases). The CDR3 has 13 amino acids. Trimming removed 5 bases from V and 8 bases from J, with 14 bases in between. CDR1 is SGDLS, CDR2 YYNGEE, per germline.

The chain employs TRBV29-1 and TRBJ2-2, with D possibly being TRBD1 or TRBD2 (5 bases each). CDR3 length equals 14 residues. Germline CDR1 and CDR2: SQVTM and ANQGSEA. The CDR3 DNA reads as TGCAGTGGCTCGCTGGGACCCCACACCGGGGAGCTGTTTTTT. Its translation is CSGSLGPHTGELFF.

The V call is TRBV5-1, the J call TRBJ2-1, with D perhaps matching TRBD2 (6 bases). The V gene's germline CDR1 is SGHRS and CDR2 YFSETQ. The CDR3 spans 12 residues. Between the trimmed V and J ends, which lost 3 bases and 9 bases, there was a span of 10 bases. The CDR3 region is CASSSTRSEQFF. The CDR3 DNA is TGCGCCAGCAGCTCGACTAGATCTGAGCAGTTCTTC. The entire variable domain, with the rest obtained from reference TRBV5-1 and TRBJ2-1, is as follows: KAGVTQTPRYLIKTRGQQVTLSCSPISGHRSVSWYQQTPGQGLQFLFEYFSETQRNKGNFPGRFSGRQFSNSRSEMNVSTLELGDSALYLCASSSTRSEQFFGPGTRLTVL.

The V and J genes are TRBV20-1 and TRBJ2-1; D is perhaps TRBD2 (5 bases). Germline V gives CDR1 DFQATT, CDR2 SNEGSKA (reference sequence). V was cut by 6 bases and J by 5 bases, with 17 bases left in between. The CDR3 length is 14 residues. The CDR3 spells CSALTPRGNNEQFF. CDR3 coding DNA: TGCAGTGCGCTAACCCCCCGGGGAAACAATGAGCAGTTCTTC.

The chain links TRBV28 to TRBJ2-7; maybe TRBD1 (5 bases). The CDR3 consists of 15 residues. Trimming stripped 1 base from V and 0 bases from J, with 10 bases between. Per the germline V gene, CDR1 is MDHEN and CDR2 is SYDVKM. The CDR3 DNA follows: TGTGCCAGCAGTTTATTCCAGGGAAGCTCCTACGAGCAGTACTTC. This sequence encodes CASSLFQGSSYEQYF.

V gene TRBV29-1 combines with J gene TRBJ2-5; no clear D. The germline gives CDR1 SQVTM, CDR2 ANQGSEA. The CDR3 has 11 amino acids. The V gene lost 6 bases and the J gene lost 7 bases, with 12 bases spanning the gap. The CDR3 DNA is TGCAGCGTCTTCAACCTGGGGACCCAGTACTTC. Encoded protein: CSVFNLGTQYF.

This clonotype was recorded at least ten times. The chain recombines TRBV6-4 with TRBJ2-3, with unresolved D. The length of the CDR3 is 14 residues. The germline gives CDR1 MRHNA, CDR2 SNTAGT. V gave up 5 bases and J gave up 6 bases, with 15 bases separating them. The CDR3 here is CASSRFGFADTQYF. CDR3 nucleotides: TGTGCCAGCAGTAGGTTCGGGTTTGCGGATACGCAGTATTTT.

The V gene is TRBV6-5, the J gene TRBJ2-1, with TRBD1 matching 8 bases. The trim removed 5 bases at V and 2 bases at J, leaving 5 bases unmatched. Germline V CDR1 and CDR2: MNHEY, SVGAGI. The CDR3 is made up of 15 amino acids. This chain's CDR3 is CASSPIRGPYNEQFF. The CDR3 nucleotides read TGTGCCAGCAGTCCAATCAGGGGGCCCTACAATGAGCAGTTCTTC.

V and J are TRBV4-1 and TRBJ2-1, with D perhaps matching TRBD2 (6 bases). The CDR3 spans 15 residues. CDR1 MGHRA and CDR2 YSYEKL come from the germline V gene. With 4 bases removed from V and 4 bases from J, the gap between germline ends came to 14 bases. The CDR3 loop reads CASSLGGSGYNEQFF. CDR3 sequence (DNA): TGCGCCAGCAGCCTTGGTGGTAGCGGTTACAATGAGCAGTTCTTC.

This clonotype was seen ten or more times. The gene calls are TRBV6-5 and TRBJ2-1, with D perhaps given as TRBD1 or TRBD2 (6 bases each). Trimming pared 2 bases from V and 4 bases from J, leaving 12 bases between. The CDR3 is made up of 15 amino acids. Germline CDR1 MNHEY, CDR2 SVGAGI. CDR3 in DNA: TGTGCCAGCAGTTACAGGGGGACTCAATACAATGAGCAGTTCTTC. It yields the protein CASSYRGTQYNEQFF.

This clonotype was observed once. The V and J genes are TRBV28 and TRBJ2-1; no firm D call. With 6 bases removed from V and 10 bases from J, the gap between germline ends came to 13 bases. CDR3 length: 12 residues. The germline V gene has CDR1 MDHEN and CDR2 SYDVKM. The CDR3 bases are TGTGCCAGCAGGCGACCCCTAAGGGAGCAGTTCTTC. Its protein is CASRRPLREQFF. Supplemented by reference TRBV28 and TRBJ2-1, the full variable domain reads DVKVTQSSRYLVKRTGEKVFLECVQDMDHENMFWYRQDPGLGLRLIYFSYDVKMKEKGDIPEGYSVSREKKERFSLILESASTNQTSMYLCASRRPLREQFFGPGTRLTVL.

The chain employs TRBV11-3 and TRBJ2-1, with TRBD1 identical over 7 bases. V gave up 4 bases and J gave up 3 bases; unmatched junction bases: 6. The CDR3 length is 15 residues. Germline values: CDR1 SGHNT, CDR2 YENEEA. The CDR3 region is CASSSHRGDYNEQFF. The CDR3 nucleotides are TGTGCCAGCAGCTCCCACAGGGGAGACTACAATGAGCAGTTCTTC. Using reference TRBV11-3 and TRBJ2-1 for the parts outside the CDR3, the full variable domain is EAGVVQSPRYKIIEKKQPVAFWCNPISGHNTLYWYLQNLGQGPELLIRYENEEAVDDSQLPKDRFSAERLKGVDSTLKIQPAELGDSAVYLCASSSHRGDYNEQFFGPGTRLTVL.

CDR3 DNA: TGTGCCAGCAGTGACTCGGTAGGCTTTGGGGCCAACGTCCTGACTTTC. This codes for CASSDSVGFGANVLTF. The chain couples TRBV6-4 to TRBJ2-6; D not certain. V was clipped by 0 bases and J by 3 bases, with 9 bases between them. Looked up from germline, CDR1 is MRHNA and CDR2 is SNTAGT. This CDR3 region has 16 residues.